The rows below give T cell receptor beta chains drawn from one sample of a study of shared clonotypes between healthy human individuals. Some clones are missing from TCRdb's copy, which holds only in-frame ones; the method was immunoSEQ multiplex PCR. Of approximately 340,000 clones in the sample, under 80% were seen once. Material: memory CD4+ T cells sorted from blood. The receptors originated from a man aged 25 to 45 in good health. The CDR3 runs from the conserved cysteine through the conserved F or W. The order of the fields is CDR3 protein, CDR3 DNA, J gene, V gene, D gene. D genes are given only for firm matches.

CDR3 protein: CASSSKETQYF
CDR3 DNA: TGTGCCAGCAGCAGCAAAGAGACCCAGTACTTC
J gene: TRBJ2-5
V gene: TRBV28
D gene: .

CDR3 protein: CASSQGTGGLLETQYF
CDR3 DNA: TGTGCCAGCAGCCAAGGGACAGGGGGTTTATTAGAGACCCAGTACTTC
J gene: TRBJ2-5
V gene: TRBV4-2
D gene: TRBD1

CDR3 protein: CASSEPSSGRARYNEQFF
CDR3 DNA: TGTGCCAGCAGTGAACCTTCTAGCGGGAGGGCCAGATACAATGAGCAGTTCTTC
J gene: TRBJ2-1
V gene: TRBV6-1
D gene: TRBD2

CDR3 protein: CASREEREGRSEQFF
CDR3 DNA: TGTGCCAGCAGGGAGGAGCGGGAGGGCCGCAGTGAGCAGTTCTTC
J gene: TRBJ2-1
V gene: TRBV2
D gene: TRBD2

CDR3 protein: CASSPTAGEGTEAFF
CDR3 DNA: TGTGCCAGCTCACCAACAGCGGGTGAGGGCACTGAAGCTTTCTTT
J gene: TRBJ1-1
V gene: TRBV18
D gene: .

CDR3 protein: CASSSPLTKYNEQFF
CDR3 DNA: TGTGCCAGCAGCTCCCCATTGACTAAATACAATGAGCAGTTCTTC
J gene: TRBJ2-1
V gene: TRBV7-2
D gene: .

CDR3 protein: CASSTTVGFSYEQYF
CDR3 DNA: TGTGCCAGTAGTACAACGGTGGGTTTTTCCTACGAGCAGTACTTC
J gene: TRBJ2-7
V gene: TRBV19
D gene: .

CDR3 protein: CAISAMSGDGGDTQYF
CDR3 DNA: TGTGCCATCAGTGCTATGTCAGGGGATGGAGGAGATACGCAGTATTTT
J gene: TRBJ2-3
V gene: TRBV10-3
D gene: .

CDR3 protein: CAISETRDQPQHF
CDR3 DNA: TGTGCCATCAGTGAGACCAGGGATCAGCCCCAGCATTTT
J gene: TRBJ1-5
V gene: TRBV10-3
D gene: .

CDR3 protein: CASSDPISYEQYF
CDR3 DNA: TGCGCCAGCAGCGACCCCATCTCCTACGAGCAGTACTTC
J gene: TRBJ2-7
V gene: TRBV4-1
D gene: .

CDR3 protein: CASSPGLAGEKRSEQFF
CDR3 DNA: TGTGCCAGCAGCCCCGGACTAGCGGGAGAGAAACGGAGTGAGCAGTTCTTC
J gene: TRBJ2-1
V gene: TRBV11-2
D gene: TRBD2

CDR3 protein: CASSPGTSGLAYEQYF
CDR3 DNA: TGTGCCAGCAGCCCCGGGACTAGCGGGTTGGCCTACGAGCAGTACTTC
J gene: TRBJ2-7
V gene: TRBV11-2
D gene: TRBD2